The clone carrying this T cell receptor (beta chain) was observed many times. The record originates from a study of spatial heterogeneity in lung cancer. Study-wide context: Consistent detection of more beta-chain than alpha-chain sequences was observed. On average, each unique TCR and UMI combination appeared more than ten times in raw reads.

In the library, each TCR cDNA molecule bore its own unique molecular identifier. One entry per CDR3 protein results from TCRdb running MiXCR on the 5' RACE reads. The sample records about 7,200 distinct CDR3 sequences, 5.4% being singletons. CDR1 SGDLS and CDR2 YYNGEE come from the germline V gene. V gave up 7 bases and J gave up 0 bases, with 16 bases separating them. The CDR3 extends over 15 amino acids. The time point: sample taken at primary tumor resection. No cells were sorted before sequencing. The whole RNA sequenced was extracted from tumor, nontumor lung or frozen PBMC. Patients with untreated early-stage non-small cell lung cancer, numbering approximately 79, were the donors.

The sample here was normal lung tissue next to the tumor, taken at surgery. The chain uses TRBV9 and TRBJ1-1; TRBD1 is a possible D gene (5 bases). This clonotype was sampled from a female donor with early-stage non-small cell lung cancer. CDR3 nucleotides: TGTGCCAGCGGAATGGGGGGTGGAATGAACACTGAAGCTTTCTTT. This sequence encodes CASGMGGGMNTEAFF.